A selection of T cell receptor beta chains follows, all from one sample in a study of blood T cell repertoires in COVID-19. Sequencing was performed with immunoSEQ multiplex PCR; in TCRdb, only in-frame clones are kept and a portion is missing. This table has over 45,000 clones, 90% appearing once. The sequenced sample consisted of peripheral blood. These receptors originate from a man between 65 and 85 years old with acute or convalescent COVID-19. The CDR3 runs from the conserved cysteine through the conserved F or W. D genes are given only for firm matches. A clone size is listed for some rows: how often the clone was seen (once, few, many), or a class if it is expanded.

TRBJ2-3 | TRBV4-2 | - | few | CASSQGGPISLAGQYF | TGTGCCAGCAGCCAGGGGGGGCCGATCTCCCTGGCTGGGCAGTATTTT
TRBJ1-4 | TRBV7-9 | - | - | CASSLGYDEKLFF | TGTGCCAGCAGCTTAGGTTATGATGAAAAACTGTTTTTT
TRBJ2-7 | TRBV5-1 | TRBD1 | - | CASSLDRGPYEQYF | TGCGCCAGCAGCCTGGACAGGGGGCCCTACGAGCAGTACTTC
TRBJ2-5 | TRBV5-6 | TRBD2 | - | CASRTSGGGETQYF | TGTGCCAGCCGGACTAGCGGGGGAGGAGAGACCCAGTACTTC
TRBJ2-1 | TRBV7-8 | TRBD2 | - | CASSGTRGRNEQFF | TGTGCCAGCAGTGGGACTAGAGGTCGGAATGAGCAGTTCTTC
TRBJ1-4 | TRBV7-2 | TRBD1 | - | CASSARQGRKEKLFF | TGTGCCAGCAGCGCTAGACAGGGGAGGAAGGAAAAACTGTTTTTT
TRBJ1-3 | TRBV30 | TRBD1 | - | CACDRGGGNTIYF | TGTGCCTGTGACAGGGGCGGTGGAAACACCATATATTTT
TRBJ2-1 | TRBV3-1/TRBV3-2 | - | few | CASSQRGYNEQFF | TGTGCCAGCAGCCAACGGGGCTACAATGAGCAGTTCTTC
TRBJ1-2 | TRBV27 | - | - | CASSSRWGRLANYGYTF | TGTGCCAGCAGCTCAAGGTGGGGGCGTTTGGCTAACTATGGCTACACCTTC
TRBJ2-3 | TRBV12-5 | - | - | CASGLVPGTSTDTQYF | TGTGCTAGTGGTTTGGTACCTGGTACTAGCACAGATACGCAGTATTTT
TRBJ2-3 | TRBV6-1 | TRBD2 | - | CASSDVSSGGTDTQYF | TGTGCCAGCAGTGATGTTTCTAGCGGGGGCACAGATACGCAGTATTTT
TRBJ1-1 | TRBV5-1 | - | - | CASSFKGVGTEAFF | TGCGCCAGCAGCTTCAAGGGGGTGGGCACTGAAGCTTTCTTT
TRBJ2-1 | TRBV6-4 | - | - | CASAPIGPAKTNEQFF | TGTGCCAGCGCTCCCATTGGGCCGGCTAAGACCAATGAGCAGTTCTTC
TRBJ1-3 | TRBV29-1 | - | - | CSVVSSSSGNTIYF | TGCAGCGTTGTTAGTTCGTCCTCTGGAAACACCATATATTTT
TRBJ1-2 | TRBV10-3 | TRBD1 | - | CAISESAVTGGGGYTF | TGTGCCATCAGTGAGTCGGCGGTCACAGGGGGCGGTGGCTACACCTTC
TRBJ1-3 | TRBV6-6 | TRBD1 | once | CASSYSTGDSGNTIYF | TGTGCCAGCAGTTACTCAACAGGGGACTCTGGAAACACCATATATTTT
TRBJ1-2 | TRBV14 | TRBD1 | - | CASSQRQGAVHGYTF | TGTGCCAGCAGCCAAAGACAGGGAGCGGTCCATGGCTACACCTTC
TRBJ1-6 | TRBV18 | - | once | CASSPPQKSSPLHF | TGTGCCAGCTCACCACCCCAGAAATCGTCACCCCTCCACTTT
TRBJ2-7 | TRBV5-1 | - | - | CASSLDRGGDYEQYF | TGCGCCAGCAGCTTGGACAGGGGGGGCGACTACGAGCAGTACTTC
TRBJ1-5 | TRBV30 | - | - | CAWSHWGGDQPQHF | TGTGCCTGGAGTCACTGGGGCGGAGATCAGCCCCAGCATTTT
TRBJ2-4 | TRBV27 | TRBD1 | few | CASSWTGGNIQYF | TGTGCCAGCAGTTGGACAGGGGGAAACATTCAGTACTTC
TRBJ1-2 | TRBV6-5 | - | once | CASSLRGRGSGYTF | TGTGCCAGCAGCCTACGCGGCAGGGGTAGTGGCTACACCTTC
TRBJ1-5 | TRBV5-6 | TRBD1 | - | CASSYYDRGTYQPQHF | TGTGCCAGCAGCTACTACGACAGGGGAACTTATCAGCCCCAGCATTTT
TRBJ2-3 | TRBV5-1 | TRBD2 | - | CASSSRGGRSTDTQYF | TGCGCCAGCAGCTCGCGGGGGGGCCGATCCACAGATACGCAGTATTTT
TRBJ2-2 | TRBV11-3 | - | - | CASSPGHHTGELFF | TGTGCCAGCAGCCCCGGACATCACACCGGGGAGCTGTTTTTT
TRBJ2-5 | TRBV10-1 | - | - | CASSEVQGLQETQYF | TGCGCCAGCAGTGAGGTACAGGGCCTACAAGAGACCCAGTACTTC
TRBJ2-5 | TRBV9 | TRBD2 | - | CASSPRTSGGAETQYF | TGTGCCAGCAGCCCGCGGACTAGCGGGGGGGCGGAGACCCAGTACTTC
TRBJ1-2 | TRBV28 | - | - | CASLTAASYGYTF | TGTGCCAGCTTGACAGCCGCATCCTATGGCTACACCTTC
TRBJ1-5 | TRBV4-1 | TRBD1 | - | CASSQLGTVNQPQHF | TGCGCCAGCAGCCAACTTGGGACAGTCAATCAGCCCCAGCATTTT
TRBJ1-1 | TRBV28 | - | - | CASSLLGQFGAFF | TGTGCCAGCAGTCTCCTTGGACAATTTGGCGCTTTCTTT
TRBJ2-5 | TRBV4-2 | - | - | CASSQETEAGETQYF | TGTGCCAGCAGCCAAGAGACGGAGGCGGGAGAGACCCAGTACTTC
TRBJ1-2 | TRBV5-1 | - | - | CASSRGANYGYTF | TGCGCCAGCAGCCGGGGGGCTAACTATGGCTACACCTTC
TRBJ2-5 | TRBV4-3 | TRBD1 | - | CASSQEVGTAETQYF | TGCGCCAGCAGCCAAGAGGTAGGGACAGCGGAGACCCAGTACTTC
TRBJ1-1 | TRBV6-2/TRBV6-3 | TRBD1 | once | CASSHPGTGLNTEAFF | TGTGCCAGCAGCCACCCCGGGACAGGGTTGAACACTGAAGCTTTCTTT
TRBJ1-1 | TRBV6-5 | - | - | CASSYSTGYTEAFF | TGTGCCAGCAGTTACTCGACAGGATACACTGAAGCTTTCTTT
TRBJ1-2 | TRBV6-6 | TRBD1 | once | CASSQTGTGVGYTF | TGTGCCAGCAGTCAGACCGGGACAGGGGTTGGCTACACCTTC
TRBJ2-7 | TRBV30 | - | - | CAWAGAGSEQYF | TGTGCCTGGGCAGGGGCTGGGTCCGAGCAGTACTTC
TRBJ1-6 | TRBV9 | TRBD1 | - | CASSDGTVGYNSPLHF | TGTGCCAGCAGCGATGGGACAGTGGGCTATAATTCACCCCTCCACTTT
TRBJ2-7 | TRBV27 | TRBD2 | - | CASSLSGSGYYEQYF | TGTGCCAGCAGTTTATCGGGTAGCGGGTACTACGAGCAGTACTTC
TRBJ1-2 | TRBV9 | TRBD1 | - | CASSLTGGVGYTF | TGTGCCAGCAGCCTCACAGGGGGAGTTGGCTACACCTTC
TRBJ1-1 | TRBV11-2 | TRBD1 | - | CASSSNRGNTEAFF | TGTGCCAGCAGCTCCAACAGGGGAAACACTGAAGCTTTCTTT
TRBJ1-1 | TRBV6-5 | - | - | CASSPTRGLGAFF | TGTGCCAGCAGCCCAACCAGAGGACTTGGTGCTTTCTTT
TRBJ1-3 | TRBV30 | - | - | CAWSVGGYSGNTIYF | TGTGCCTGGAGTGTGGGGGGTTACTCTGGAAACACCATATATTTT
TRBJ1-5 | TRBV9 | - | - | CASSVGLGGDQPQHF | TGTGCCAGCAGCGTAGGGTTAGGAGGGGACCAGCCCCAGCATTTT
TRBJ1-1 | TRBV18 | - | - | CASSPGGTGNTEAFF | TGTGCCAGCTCACCAGGCGGGACGGGGAACACTGAAGCTTTCTTT
TRBJ2-5 | TRBV5-1 | TRBD2 | - | CASSLAGGGGTQETQYF | TGCGCCAGCAGCTTGGCCGGTGGCGGGGGGACACAAGAGACCCAGTACTTC
TRBJ1-2 | TRBV6-2/TRBV6-3 | TRBD1 | - | CASSYSTDRTRFGYTF | TGTGCCAGCAGTTACTCAACGGACAGGACCAGATTTGGCTACACCTTC
TRBJ2-7 | TRBV11-2 | - | - | CASSLASVFSYEQYF | TGTGCCAGCAGCTTAGCATCGGTTTTCTCCTACGAGCAGTACTTC
TRBJ2-6 | TRBV4-1 | - | - | CASSPLKVGAGANVLTF | TGCGCCAGCAGCCCCCTTAAGGTGGGAGCTGGGGCCAACGTCCTGACTTTC
TRBJ1-1 | TRBV6-5 | - | - | CASRARNTEAFF | TGTGCCAGCAGGGCTCGGAACACTGAAGCTTTCTTT